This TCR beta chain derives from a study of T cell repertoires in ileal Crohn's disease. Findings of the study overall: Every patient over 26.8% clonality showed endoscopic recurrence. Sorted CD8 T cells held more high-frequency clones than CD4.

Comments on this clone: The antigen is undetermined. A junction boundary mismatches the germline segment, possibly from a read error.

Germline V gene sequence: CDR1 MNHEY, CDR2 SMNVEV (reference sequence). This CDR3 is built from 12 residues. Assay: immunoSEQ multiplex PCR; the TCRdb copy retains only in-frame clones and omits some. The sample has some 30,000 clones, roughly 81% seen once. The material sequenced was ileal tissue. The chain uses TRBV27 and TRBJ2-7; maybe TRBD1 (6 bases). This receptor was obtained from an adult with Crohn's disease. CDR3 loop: CASTPTARDNRF. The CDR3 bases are TGTGCCAGCACCCCAACCGCTCGGGACAACCGCTTC.